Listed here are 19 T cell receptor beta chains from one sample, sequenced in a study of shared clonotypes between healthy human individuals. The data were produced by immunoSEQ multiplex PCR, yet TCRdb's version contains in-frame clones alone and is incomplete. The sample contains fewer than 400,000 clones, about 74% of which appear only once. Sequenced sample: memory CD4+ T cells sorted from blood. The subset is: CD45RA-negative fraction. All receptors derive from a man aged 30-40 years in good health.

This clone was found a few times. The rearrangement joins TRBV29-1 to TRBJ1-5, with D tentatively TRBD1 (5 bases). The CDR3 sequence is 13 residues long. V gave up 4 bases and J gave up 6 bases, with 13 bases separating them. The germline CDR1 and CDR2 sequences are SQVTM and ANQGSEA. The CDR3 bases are TGCAGCGTTGGAGGCGGGGGAACTCAGCCCCAGCATTTT. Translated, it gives CSVGGGGTQPQHF.

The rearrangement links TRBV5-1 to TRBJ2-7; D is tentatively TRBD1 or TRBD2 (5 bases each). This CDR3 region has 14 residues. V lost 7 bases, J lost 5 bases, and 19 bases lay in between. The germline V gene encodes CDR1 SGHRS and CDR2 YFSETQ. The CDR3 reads CASGPRGAGHEQYF. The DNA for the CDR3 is TGCGCCAGCGGTCCGAGGGGCGCGGGCCACGAGCAGTACTTC.

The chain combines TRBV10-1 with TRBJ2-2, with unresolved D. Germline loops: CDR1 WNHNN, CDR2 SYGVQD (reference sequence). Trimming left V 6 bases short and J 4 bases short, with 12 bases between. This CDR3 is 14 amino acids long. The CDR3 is CASSLDGFTGELFF. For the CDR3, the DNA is TGCGCCAGCAGCCTGGACGGATTCACCGGGGAGCTGTTTTTT.

The CDR3 sequence: CSVFENEQFF. In DNA, the CDR3 is TGCAGCGTCTTCGAGAATGAGCAGTTCTTC. J is TRBJ2-1 and V is TRBV29-1; D ambiguous. Germline assignment: CDR1 SQVTM and CDR2 ANQGSEA. This CDR3 is 10 amino acids long. Trimming took off 6 bases at V and 7 bases at J, with 7 bases between the two ends.

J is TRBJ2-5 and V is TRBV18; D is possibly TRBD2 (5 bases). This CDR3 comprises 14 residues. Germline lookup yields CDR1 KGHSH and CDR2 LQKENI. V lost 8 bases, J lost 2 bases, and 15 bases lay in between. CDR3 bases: TGTGCCAGCGGCACTAGGGTCTGGCAAGAGACCCAGTACTTC. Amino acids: CASGTRVWQETQYF.

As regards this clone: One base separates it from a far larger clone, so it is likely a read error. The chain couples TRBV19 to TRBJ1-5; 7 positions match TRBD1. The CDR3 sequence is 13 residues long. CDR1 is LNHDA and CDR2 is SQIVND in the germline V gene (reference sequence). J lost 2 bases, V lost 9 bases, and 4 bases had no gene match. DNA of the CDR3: TGTGCCAGCTCCGGGACAGGCAATCAGCCCCAGCATTTT. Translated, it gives CASSGTGNQPQHF.

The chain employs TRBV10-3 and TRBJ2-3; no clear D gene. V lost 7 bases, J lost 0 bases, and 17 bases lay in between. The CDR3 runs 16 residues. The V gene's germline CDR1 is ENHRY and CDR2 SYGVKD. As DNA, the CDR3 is TGTGCCATCACCGGGCGGACCGGTGGAAGCACAGATACGCAGTATTTT. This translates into CAITGRTGGSTDTQYF.

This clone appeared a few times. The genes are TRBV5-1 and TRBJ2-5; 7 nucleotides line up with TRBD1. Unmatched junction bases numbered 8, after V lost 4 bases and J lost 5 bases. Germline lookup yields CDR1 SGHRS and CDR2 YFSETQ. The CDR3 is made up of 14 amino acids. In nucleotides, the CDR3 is TGCGCCAGCAGCGTAACAGGGGTTGGCGAGACCCAGTACTTC. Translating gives CASSVTGVGETQYF.

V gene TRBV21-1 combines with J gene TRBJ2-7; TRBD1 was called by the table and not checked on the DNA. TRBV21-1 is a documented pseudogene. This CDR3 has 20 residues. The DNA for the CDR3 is TGTGCCAGCAGCAATGGTTGTGGTGGAAGGACAGGGGAAACAATCTACGAGCAGTACTTC. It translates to CASSNGCGGRTGETIYEQYF.

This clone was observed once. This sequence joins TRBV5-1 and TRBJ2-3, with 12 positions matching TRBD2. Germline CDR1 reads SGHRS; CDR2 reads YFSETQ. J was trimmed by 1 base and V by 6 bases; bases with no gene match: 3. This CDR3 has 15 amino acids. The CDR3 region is CASTRLAGGTDTQYF. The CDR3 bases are TGCGCCAGCACACGACTAGCGGGGGGCACAGATACGCAGTATTTT.

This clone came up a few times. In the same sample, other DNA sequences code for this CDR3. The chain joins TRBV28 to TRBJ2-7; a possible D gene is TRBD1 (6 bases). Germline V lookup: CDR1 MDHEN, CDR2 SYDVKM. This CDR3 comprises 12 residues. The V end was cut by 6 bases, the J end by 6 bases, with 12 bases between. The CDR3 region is CASRTGTGEQYF. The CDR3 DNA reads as TGTGCCAGCAGAACAGGGACGGGCGAGCAGTACTTC.

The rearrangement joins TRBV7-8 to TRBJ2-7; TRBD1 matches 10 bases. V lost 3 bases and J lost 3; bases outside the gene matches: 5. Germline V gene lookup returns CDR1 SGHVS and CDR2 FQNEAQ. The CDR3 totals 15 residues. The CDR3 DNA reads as TGTGCCAGCAGCTTGCGGGGACAGGGGATCTACGAGCAGTACTTC. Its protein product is CASSLRGQGIYEQYF.

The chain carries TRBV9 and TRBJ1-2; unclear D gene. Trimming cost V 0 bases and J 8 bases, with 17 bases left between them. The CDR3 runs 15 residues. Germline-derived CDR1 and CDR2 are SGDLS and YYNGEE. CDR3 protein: CASSVGTSPTLGYTF. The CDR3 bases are TGTGCCAGCAGCGTAGGAACCAGCCCTACGCTGGGCTACACCTTC.

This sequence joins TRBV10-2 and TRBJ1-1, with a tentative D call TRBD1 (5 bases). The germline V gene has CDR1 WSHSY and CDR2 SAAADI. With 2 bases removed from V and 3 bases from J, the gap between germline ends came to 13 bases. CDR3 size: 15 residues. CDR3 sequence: CASSEGPQGYTEAFF. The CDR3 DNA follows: TGCGCCAGCAGTGAGGGGCCTCAGGGTTACACTGAAGCTTTCTTT.

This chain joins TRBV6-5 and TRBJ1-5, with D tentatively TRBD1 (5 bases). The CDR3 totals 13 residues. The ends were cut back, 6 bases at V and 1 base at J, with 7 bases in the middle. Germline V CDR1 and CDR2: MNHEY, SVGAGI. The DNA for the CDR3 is TGTGCCAGCAGCGGACAAAGCAATCAGCCCCAGCATTTT. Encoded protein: CASSGQSNQPQHF.

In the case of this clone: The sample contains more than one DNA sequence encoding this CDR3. The CDR3 loop reads CSVEDGSYEQYF. Written as DNA, the CDR3 is TGCAGCGTTGAGGACGGCTCCTACGAGCAGTACTTC. The gene calls are TRBV29-1 and TRBJ2-7; unclear D gene. V lost 3 bases to trimming and J lost 0 bases, with 6 bases between them. Germline CDR1 is SQVTM and CDR2 is ANQGSEA. CDR3 size: 12 residues.

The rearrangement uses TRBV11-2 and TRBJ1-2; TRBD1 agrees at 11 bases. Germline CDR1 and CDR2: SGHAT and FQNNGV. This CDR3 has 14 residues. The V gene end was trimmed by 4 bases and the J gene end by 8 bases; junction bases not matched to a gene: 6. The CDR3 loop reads CASSSGQGAEGYTF. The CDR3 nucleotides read TGTGCCAGCAGCTCAGGACAGGGGGCGGAAGGCTACACCTTC.

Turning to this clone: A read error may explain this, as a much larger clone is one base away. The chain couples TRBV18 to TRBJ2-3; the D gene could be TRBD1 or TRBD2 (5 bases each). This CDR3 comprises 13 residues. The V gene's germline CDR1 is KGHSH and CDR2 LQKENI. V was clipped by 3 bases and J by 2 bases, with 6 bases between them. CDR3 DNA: TGTGCCAGCTCACCGGGGGTCACAGATACGCAGTATTTT. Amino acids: CASSPGVTDTQYF.

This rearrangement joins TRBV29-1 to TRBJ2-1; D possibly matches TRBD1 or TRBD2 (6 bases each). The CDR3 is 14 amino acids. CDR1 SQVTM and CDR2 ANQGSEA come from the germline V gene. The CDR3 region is CSLEVADSYNEQFF. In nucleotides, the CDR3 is TGCAGTCTGGAGGTAGCGGACAGCTACAATGAGCAGTTCTTC.